Listed below are T cell receptor beta chains from one sample, sequenced in a study of OX40 agonist ivuxolimab in advanced cancers. Data came from immunoSEQ multiplex PCR; TCRdb stores just in-frame clones and leaves some out. The sample has 50,000 to 65,000 clones; roughly four fifths are singletons. The sample was CD4+ or CD8+ T cells sorted from blood, taken in a trial of the OX40 agonist ivuxolimab. The receptors were sampled from an adult with an advanced solid tumor such as melanoma, head and neck, liver or kidney cancer. CDR3s include the opening cysteine and the closing phenylalanine or tryptophan. Part of the rows lack a size; the others show once, few, many or a class for expanded clones.

>TRBJ1-2|TRBV7-9|16|NA
CASSPSYLTGANGYTF
>TRBJ2-3|TRBV5-1|15|NA
CASSITTASTDTQYF
>TRBJ1-1|TRBV21-1|16|few
CAGPARDSPLNTEAFF
>TRBJ1-2|TRBV27|16|NA
CASSLYGSDTNYGYTF
>TRBJ1-3|TRBV6-5|16|NA
CASSYSVGGSGNTIYF
>TRBJ1-2|TRBV5-1|15|NA
CASSFSPRVGLGYTF
>TRBJ2-5|TRBV19|14|NA
CASSIQGGAETQYF
>TRBJ1-2|TRBV11-1|14|NA
CASSSPDRRSSYTF
>TRBJ2-7|TRBV6-4|14|NA
CASSLLGVGGEQYF
>TRBJ1-5|TRBV19|17|once
CASRDRGLGSVNQPQHF
>TRBJ2-3|TRBV7-8|14|NA
CASSLQLAADTQYF
>TRBJ2-2|TRBV11-3|14|NA
CASSLDRDTGELFF
>TRBJ2-3|TRBV7-9|19|once
CASSSYGTSGRAGTDTQYF
>TRBJ1-1|TRBV5-6|15|NA
CASSLGSGHRTEAFF
>TRBJ1-1|TRBV27|13|many
CASSLQGLSEAFF
>TRBJ2-5|TRBV7-9|12|NA
CASSLVASAQYF
>TRBJ1-3|TRBV2|18|NA
CASMSLRRDLGSGNTIYF
>TRBJ2-5|TRBV7-9|14|NA
CASTLAGAQETQYF